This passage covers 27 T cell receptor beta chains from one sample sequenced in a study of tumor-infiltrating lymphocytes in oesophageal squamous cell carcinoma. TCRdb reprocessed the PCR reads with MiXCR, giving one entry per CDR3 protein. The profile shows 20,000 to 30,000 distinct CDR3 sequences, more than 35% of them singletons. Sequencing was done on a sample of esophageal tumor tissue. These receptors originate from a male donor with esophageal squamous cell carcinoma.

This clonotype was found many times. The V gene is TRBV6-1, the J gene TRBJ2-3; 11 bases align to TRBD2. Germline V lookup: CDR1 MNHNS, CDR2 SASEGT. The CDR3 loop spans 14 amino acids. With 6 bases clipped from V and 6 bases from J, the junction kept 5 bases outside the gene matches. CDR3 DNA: TGTGCCAGCAGAACGGGACTAGCGGCCGATACGCAGTATTTT. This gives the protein CASRTGLAADTQYF.

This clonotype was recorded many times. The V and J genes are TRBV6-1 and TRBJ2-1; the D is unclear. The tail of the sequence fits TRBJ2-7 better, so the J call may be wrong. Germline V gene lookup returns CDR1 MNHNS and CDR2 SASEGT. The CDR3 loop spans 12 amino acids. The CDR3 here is CASSPEDYEQYF. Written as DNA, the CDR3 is TGTGCCAGCAGTCCCGAAGACTACGAGCAGTACTTC.

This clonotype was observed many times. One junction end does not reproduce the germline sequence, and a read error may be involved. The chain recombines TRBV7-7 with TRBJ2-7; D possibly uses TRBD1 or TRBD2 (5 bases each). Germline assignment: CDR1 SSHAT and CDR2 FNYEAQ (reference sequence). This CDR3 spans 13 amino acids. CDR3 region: CASSPHGTNEQYF. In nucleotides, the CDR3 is TGTGCTAGCAGCCCCCATGGGACCAATGAGCAGTACTTC.

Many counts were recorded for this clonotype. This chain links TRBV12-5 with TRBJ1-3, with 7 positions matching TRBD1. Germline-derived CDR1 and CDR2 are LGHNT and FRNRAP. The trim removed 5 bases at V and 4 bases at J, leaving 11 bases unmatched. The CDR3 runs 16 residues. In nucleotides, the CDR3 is TGTGCTAGTGGTCCCGACAAGGGACAGAAAGGAAACACCATATATTTT. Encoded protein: CASGPDKGQKGNTIYF.

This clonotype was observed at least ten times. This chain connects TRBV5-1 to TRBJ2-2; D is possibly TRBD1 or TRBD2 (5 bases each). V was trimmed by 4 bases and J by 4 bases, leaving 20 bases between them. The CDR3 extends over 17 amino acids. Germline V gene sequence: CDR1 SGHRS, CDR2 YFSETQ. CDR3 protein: CASSVGVLLHVTGELFF. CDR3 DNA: TGCGCCAGCAGCGTGGGGGTCCTCCTACACGTCACCGGGGAGCTGTTTTTT.

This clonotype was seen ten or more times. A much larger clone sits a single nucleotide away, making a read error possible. CDR3 sequence: CASSLSLAWDNEQYF. DNA of the CDR3: TGTGCCAGCAGCTTATCTCTAGCGTGGGACAATGAGCAGTACTTC. The chain combines TRBV7-3 with TRBJ2-7, with D perhaps TRBD1 or TRBD2 (6 bases each). This CDR3 comprises 15 residues. The germline gives CDR1 SGHTA, CDR2 FQGTGA. The V and J ends lost 2 bases and 7 bases respectively, with 18 bases between them.

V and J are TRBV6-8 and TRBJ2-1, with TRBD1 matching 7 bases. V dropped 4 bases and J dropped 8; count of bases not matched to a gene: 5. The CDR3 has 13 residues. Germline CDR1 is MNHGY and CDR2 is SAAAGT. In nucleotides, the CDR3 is TGTGCCAGCAGTTGGGACAGCGCCTATGAGCAGTTCTTC. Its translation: CASSWDSAYEQFF.

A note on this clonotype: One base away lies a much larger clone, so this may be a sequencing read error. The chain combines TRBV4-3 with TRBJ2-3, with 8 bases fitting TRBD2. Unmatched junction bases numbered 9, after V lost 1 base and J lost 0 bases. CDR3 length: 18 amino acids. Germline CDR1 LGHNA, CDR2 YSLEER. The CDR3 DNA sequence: TGCGCCAGCAGCCAAGTCAGGGGACTAGGCATTAGCACAGATACGCAGTATTTT. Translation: CASSQVRGLGISTDTQYF.

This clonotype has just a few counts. The CDR3 here is CASSIGLHNNEQFF. The CDR3 region has the DNA TGTGCCAGCAGCATTGGACTACATAACAATGAGCAGTTCTTC. This chain joins TRBV7-2 and TRBJ2-7; a possible D gene is TRBD2 (6 bases). The J call is in doubt because the DNA end fits TRBJ2-1 better. CDR1 is SGHTA and CDR2 is FQGNSA in the germline V gene. This CDR3 region has 14 residues.

The CDR3 reads CASSFPQGEQPQHF. CDR3 DNA: TGTGCCAGCAGTTTCCCTCAGGGGGAACAGCCCCAGCATTTT. The V gene is TRBV28, the J gene TRBJ1-5; TRBD1 matches at 7 bases. The germline CDR1 and CDR2 sequences are MDHEN and SYDVKM. The CDR3 totals 14 residues. V shed 3 bases and J 7 bases; nucleotides not matched to a gene: 6.

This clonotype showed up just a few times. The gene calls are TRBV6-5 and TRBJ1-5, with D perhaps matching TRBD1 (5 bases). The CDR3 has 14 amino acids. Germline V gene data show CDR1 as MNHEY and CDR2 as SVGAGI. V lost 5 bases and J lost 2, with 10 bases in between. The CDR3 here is CASSPWDGNQPQHF. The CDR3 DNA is TGTGCCAGCAGTCCCTGGGACGGCAATCAGCCCCAGCATTTT.

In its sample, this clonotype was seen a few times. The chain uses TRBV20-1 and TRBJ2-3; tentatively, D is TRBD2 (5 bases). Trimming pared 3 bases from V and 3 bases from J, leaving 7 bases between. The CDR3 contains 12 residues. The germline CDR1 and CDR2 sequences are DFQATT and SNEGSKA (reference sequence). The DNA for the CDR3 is TGCAGTGCTAGGGGGAGTACAGATACGCAGTATTTT. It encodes CSARGSTDTQYF.

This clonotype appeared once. CDR3 DNA sequence: TGTGCCAGCAGCGTTACCGGGACAGTGGGCTCTGGGGCCAACGTCCTGACTTTC. It specifies CASSVTGTVGSGANVLTF. The chain recombines TRBV9 with TRBJ2-6; 7 positions match TRBD1. The V gene's germline CDR1 is SGDLS and CDR2 YYNGEE. This CDR3 spans 18 amino acids. V shed 2 bases, J shed 0 bases, and the junction held 8 bases outside the gene matches.

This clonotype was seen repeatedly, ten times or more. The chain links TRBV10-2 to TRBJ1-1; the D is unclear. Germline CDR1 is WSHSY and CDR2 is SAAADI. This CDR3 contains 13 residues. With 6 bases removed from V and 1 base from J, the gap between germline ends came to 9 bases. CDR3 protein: CASRETANTEAFF. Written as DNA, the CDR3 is TGCGCCAGCAGGGAAACAGCGAACACTGAAGCTTTCTTT.

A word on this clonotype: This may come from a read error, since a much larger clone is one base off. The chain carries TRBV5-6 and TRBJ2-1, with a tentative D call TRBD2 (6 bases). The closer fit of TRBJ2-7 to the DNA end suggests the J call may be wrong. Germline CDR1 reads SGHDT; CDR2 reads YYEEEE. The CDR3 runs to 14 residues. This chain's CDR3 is CASSFGGPSNEQYF. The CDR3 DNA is TGTGCCAGCAGCTTCGGGGGACCCAGCAATGAGCAGTACTTC.

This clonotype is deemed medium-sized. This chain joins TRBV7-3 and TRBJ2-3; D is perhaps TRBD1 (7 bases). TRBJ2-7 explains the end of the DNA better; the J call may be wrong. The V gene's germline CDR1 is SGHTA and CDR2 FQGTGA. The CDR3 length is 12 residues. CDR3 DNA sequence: TGTGCCACCAGGGGGGTCTCCTACGAGCAGTACTTC. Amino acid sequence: CATRGVSYEQYF.

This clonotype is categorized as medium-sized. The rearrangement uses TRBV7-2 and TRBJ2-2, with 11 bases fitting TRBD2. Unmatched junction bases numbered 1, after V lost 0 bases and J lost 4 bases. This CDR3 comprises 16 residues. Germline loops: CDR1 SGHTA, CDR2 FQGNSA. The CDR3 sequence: CASSLAGLAGTGELFF. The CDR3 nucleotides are TGTGCCAGCAGCTTAGCCGGACTAGCGGGCACCGGGGAGCTGTTTTTT.

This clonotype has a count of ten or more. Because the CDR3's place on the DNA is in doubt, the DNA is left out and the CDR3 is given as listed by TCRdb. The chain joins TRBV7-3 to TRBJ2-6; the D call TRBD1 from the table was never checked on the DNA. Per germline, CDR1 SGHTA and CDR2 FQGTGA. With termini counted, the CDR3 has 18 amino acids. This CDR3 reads CASSPSGTDSYYGYTFGF.

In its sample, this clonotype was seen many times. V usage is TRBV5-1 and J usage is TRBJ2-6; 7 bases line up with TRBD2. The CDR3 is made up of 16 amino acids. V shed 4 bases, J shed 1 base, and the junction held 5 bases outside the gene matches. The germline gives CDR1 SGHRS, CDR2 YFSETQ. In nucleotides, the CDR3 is TGCGCCAGCAGCGCCCGCGGGGGTTCTGGGGCCAACGTCCTGACTTTC. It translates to CASSARGGSGANVLTF.

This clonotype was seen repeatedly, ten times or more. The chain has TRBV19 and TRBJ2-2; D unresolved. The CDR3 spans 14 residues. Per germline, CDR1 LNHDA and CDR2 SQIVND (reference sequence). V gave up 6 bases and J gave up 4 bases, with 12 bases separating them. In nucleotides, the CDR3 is TGTGCCAGTAGGGGTGGGCCAGGCACCGGGGAGCTGTTTTTT. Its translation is CASRGGPGTGELFF.

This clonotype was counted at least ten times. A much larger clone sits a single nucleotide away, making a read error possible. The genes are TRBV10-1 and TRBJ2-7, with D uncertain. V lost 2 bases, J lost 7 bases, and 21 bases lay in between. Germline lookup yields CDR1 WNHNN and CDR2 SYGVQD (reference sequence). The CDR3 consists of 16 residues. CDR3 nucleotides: TGCGCCAGCAGTGAGGCCGTTAAGATATATTACAATGAGCAGTACTTC. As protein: CASSEAVKIYYNEQYF.

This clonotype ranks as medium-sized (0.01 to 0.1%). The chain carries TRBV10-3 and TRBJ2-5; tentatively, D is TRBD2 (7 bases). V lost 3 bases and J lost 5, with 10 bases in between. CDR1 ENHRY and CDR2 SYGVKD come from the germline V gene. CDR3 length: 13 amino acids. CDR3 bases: TGTGCCATCAGTGATCGGGGGGCTGAGACCCAGTACTTC. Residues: CAISDRGAETQYF.

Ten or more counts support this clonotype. CDR3 DNA sequence: TGTGCCAGTAGTAAGACGGGCAGTACTCATGAAGCTTTCTTT. It translates to CASSKTGSTHEAFF. V is TRBV19 and J is TRBJ1-1; no clear D gene. The germline gives CDR1 LNHDA, CDR2 SQIVND (reference sequence). The CDR3 runs to 14 residues. The germline V and J ends were trimmed by 4 bases and 7 bases, with 16 bases remaining between them.

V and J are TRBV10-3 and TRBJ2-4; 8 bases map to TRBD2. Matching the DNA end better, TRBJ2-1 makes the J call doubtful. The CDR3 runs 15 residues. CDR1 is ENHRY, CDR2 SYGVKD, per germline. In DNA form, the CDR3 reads TGTGCCATCAGTAAGACCGGGACTAGTGTGGATGAGCAGTTCTTC. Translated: CAISKTGTSVDEQFF.

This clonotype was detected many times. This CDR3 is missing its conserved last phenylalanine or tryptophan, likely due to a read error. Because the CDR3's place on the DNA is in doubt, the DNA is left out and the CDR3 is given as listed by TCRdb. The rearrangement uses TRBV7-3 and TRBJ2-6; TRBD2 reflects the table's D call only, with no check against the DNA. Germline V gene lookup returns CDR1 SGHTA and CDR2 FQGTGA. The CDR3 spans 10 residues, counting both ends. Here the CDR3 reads CASSLRGRGR.

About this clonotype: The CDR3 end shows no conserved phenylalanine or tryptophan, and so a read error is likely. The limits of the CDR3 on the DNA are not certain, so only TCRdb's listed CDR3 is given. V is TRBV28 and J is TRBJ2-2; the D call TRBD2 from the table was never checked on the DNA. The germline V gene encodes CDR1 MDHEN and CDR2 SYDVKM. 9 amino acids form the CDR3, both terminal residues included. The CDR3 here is CASSSRARS.

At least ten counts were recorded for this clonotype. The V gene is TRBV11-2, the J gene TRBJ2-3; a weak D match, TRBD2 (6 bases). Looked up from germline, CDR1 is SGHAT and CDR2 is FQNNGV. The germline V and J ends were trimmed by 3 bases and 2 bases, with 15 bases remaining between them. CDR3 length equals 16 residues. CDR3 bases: TGTGCCAGCAGCTTTCGGGTGGGAGGTTACACAGATACGCAGTATTTT. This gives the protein CASSFRVGGYTDTQYF.